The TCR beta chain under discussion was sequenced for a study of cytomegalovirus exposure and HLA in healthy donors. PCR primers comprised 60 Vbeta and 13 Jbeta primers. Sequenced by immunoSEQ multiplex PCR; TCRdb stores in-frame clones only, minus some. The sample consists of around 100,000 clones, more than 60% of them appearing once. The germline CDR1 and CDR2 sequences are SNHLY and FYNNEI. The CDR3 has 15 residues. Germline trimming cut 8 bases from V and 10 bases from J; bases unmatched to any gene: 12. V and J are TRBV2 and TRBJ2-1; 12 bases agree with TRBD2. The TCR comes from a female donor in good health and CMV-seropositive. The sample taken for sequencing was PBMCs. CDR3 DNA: TGTGCCAGCCGCCCGGGACTAGCGGGCCCCATAGAGCAGTTCTTC. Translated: CASRPGLAGPIEQFF.